This record concerns one T cell receptor (beta chain) sequence. Its specificity is unknown. This CDR3 is 15 amino acids long. V lost 0 bases, J lost 8 bases, and 13 bases stayed unmatched. The germline gives CDR1 SQVTM, CDR2 ANQGSEA. TCRdb's table, derived via immunoSEQ multiplex PCR, lists solely in-frame clones and lacks some. The table records about 670,000 clones, 60% to 80% of them present only once. The source of the sample is a study of shared clonotypes between healthy human individuals. Study-level results: Naive CD4 clonotypes overlapped across a handful of donors at 4.5% to 5.5%.

The chain joins TRBV29-1 to TRBJ2-7; 7 bases are a match to TRBD1. This clonotype was sampled from a woman in her thirties in good health. The material sequenced was memory CD4+ T cells sorted from blood. Sample subset: CD45RA-negative fraction. Written as DNA, the CDR3 is TGCAGCGTTGAAGAAGGTTGGGACAGTACCCTTAAGCAGTACTTC. This gives the protein CSVEEGWDSTLKQYF.